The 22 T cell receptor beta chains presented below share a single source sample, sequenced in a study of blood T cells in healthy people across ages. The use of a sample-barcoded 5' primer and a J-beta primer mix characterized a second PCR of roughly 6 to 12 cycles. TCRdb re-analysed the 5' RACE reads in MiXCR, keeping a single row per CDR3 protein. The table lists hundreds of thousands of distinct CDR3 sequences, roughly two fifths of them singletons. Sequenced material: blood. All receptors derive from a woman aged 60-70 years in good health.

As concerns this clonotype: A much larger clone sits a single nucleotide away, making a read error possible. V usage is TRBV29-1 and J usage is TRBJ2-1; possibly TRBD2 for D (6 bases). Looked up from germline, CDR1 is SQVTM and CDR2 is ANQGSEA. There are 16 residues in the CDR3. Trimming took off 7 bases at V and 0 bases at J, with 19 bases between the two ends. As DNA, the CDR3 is TGCAGCGGCCGGGACGCGGGACGAGTCTCCTACAATGAGCAGTTCTTC. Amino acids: CSGRDAGRVSYNEQFF.

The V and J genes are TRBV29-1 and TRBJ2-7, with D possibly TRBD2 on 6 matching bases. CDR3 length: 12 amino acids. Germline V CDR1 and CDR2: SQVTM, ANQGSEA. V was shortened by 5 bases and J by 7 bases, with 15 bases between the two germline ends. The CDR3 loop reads CSVSEGGDEQYF. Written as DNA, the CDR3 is TGCAGCGTTAGTGAGGGAGGCGATGAGCAGTACTTC.

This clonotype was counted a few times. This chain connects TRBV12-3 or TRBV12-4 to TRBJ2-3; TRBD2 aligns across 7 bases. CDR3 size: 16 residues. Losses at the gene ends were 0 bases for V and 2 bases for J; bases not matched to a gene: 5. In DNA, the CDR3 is TGTGCCAGCAGTTTAGCTCGAGCGGGGACCACAGATACGCAGTATTTT. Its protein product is CASSLARAGTTDTQYF.

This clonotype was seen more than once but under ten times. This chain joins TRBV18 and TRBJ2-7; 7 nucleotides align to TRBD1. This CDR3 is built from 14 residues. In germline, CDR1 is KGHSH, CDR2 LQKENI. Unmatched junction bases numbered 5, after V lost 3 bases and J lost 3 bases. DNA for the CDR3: TGTGCCAGCTCACCGGGACAGACGGACTACGAGCAGTACTTC. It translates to CASSPGQTDYEQYF.

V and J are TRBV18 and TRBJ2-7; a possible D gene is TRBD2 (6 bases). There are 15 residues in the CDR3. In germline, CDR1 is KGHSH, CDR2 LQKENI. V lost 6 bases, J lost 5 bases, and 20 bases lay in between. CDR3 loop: CASSSALATTDEQYF. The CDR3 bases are TGTGCCAGCTCGAGCGCACTAGCTACCACCGACGAGCAGTACTTC.

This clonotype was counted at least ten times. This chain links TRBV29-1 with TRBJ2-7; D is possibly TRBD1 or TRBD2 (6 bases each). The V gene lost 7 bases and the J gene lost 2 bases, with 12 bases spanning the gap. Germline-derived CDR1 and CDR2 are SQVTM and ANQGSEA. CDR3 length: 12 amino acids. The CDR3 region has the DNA TGCAGCGGGGGGGCGGGTCCCTACGAGCAGTACTTC. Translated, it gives CSGGAGPYEQYF.

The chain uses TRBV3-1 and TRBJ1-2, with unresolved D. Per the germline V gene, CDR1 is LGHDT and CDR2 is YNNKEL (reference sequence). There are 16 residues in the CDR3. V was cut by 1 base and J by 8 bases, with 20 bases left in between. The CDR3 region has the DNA TGTGCCAGCAGCCAAGCAAACACCCGGACGGACGGCGGCTACACCTTC. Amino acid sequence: CASSQANTRTDGGYTF. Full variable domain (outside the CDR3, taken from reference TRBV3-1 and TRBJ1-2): DTAVSQTPKYLVTQMGNDKSIKCEQNLGHDTMYWYKQDSKKFLKIMFSYNNKELIINETVPNRFSPKSPDKAHLNLHINSLELGDSAVYFCASSQANTRTDGGYTFGSGTRLTVV.

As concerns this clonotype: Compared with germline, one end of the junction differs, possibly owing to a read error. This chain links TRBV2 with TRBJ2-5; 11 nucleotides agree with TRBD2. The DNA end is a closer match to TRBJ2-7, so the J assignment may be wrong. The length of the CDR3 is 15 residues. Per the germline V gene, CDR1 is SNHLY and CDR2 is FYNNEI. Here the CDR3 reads CASRKLAGASHEQYF. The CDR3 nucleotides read TGTGCCAGCAGAAAACTAGCGGGGGCCTCCCACGAGCAGTACTTC.

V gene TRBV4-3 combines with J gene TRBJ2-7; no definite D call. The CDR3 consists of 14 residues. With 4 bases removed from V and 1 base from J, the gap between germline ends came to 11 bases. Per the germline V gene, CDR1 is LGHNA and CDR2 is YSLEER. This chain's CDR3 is CASSPDLYSYEQYF. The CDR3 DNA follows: TGCGCCAGCAGCCCGGACCTATATTCCTACGAGCAGTACTTC.

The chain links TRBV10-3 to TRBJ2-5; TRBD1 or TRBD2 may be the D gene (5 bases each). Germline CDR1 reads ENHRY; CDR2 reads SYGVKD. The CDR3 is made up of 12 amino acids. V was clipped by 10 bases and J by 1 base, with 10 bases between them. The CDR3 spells CATTGTQETQYF. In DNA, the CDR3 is TGTGCCACCACCGGGACCCAAGAGACCCAGTACTTC.

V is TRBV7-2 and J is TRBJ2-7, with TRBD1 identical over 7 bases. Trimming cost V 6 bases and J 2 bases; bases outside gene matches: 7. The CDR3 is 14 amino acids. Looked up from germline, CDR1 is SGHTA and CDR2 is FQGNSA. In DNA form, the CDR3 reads TGTGCCAGCAGACGAGGACAGGAGACCTACGAGCAGTACTTC. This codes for CASRRGQETYEQYF.

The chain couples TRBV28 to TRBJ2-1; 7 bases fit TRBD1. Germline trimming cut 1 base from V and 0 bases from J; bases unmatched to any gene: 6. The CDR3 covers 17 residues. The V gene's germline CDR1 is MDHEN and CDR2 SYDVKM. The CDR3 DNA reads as TGTGCCAGCAGTTTATCTCCAAGGGACAGCTCCTACAATGAGCAGTTCTTC. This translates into CASSLSPRDSSYNEQFF.

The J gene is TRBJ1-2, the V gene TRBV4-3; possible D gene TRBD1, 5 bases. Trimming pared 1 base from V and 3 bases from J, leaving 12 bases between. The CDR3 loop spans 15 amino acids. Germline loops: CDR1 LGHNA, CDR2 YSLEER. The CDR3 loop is CASSQAGTEDYGYTF. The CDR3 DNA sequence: TGCGCCAGCAGCCAAGCCGGGACGGAAGACTATGGCTACACCTTC.

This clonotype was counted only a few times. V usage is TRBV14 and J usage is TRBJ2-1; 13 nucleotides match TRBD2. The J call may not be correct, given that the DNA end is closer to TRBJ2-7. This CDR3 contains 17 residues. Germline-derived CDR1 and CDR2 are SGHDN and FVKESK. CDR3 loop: CASSWTSGSISYNEQYF. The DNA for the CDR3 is TGTGCCAGCAGCTGGACTAGCGGGAGTATATCCTACAATGAGCAGTACTTC.

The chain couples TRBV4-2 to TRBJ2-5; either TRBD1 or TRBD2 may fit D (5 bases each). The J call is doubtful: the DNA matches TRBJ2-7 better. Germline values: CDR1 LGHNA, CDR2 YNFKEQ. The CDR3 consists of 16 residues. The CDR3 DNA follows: TGTGCCAGCAGCCAAGATATTGAGGGGTCGTCCCACGAGCAGTACTTC. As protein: CASSQDIEGSSHEQYF.

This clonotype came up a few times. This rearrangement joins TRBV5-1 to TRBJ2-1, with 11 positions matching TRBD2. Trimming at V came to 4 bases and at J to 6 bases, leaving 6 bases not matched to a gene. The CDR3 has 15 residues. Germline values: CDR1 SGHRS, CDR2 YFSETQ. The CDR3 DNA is TGCGCCAGCAGCGCTAGCGGGGGGCCTTCCAATGAGCAGTTCTTC. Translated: CASSASGGPSNEQFF.

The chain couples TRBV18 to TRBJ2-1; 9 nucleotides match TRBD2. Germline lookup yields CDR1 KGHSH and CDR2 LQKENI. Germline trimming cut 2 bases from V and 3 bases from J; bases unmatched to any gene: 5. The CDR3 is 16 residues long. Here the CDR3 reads CASSPMASGNYNEQFF. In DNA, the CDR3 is TGTGCCAGCTCACCAATGGCTAGCGGGAACTACAATGAGCAGTTCTTC.

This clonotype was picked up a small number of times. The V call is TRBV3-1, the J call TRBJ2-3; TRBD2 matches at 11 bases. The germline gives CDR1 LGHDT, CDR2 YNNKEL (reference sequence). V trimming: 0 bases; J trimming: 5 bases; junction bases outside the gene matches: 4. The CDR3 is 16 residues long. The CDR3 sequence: CASSQDTSGGVDTQYF. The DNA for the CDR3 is TGTGCCAGCAGCCAAGATACTAGCGGGGGTGTAGATACGCAGTATTTT.

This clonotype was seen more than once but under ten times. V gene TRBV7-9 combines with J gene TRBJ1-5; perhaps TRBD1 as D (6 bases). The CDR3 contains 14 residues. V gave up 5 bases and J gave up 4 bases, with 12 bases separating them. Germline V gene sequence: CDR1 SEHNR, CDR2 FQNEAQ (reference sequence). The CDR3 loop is CASSPIGGNQPQHF. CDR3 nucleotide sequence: TGTGCCAGCAGCCCCATAGGGGGAAATCAGCCCCAGCATTTT.

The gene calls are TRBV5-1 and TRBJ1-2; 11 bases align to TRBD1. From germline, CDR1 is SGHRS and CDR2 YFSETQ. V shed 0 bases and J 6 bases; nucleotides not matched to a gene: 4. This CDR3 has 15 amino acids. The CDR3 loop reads CASSLARTGGDGYTF. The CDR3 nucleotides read TGCGCCAGCAGCTTGGCCCGGACAGGGGGCGATGGCTACACCTTC.

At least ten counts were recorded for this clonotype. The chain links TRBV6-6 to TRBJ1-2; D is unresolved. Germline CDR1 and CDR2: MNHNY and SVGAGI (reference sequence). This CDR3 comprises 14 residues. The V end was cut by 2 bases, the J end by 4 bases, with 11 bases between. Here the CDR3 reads CASSYRQEAYGYTF. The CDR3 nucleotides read TGTGCCAGCAGTTACCGTCAAGAGGCCTATGGCTACACCTTC.

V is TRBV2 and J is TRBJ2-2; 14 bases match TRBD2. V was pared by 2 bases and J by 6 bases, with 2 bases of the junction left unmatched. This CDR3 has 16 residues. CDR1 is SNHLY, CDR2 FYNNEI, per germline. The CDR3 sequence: CASSEMGLAGAGELFF. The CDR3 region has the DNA TGTGCCAGCAGTGAAATGGGACTAGCGGGAGCCGGGGAGCTGTTTTTT.